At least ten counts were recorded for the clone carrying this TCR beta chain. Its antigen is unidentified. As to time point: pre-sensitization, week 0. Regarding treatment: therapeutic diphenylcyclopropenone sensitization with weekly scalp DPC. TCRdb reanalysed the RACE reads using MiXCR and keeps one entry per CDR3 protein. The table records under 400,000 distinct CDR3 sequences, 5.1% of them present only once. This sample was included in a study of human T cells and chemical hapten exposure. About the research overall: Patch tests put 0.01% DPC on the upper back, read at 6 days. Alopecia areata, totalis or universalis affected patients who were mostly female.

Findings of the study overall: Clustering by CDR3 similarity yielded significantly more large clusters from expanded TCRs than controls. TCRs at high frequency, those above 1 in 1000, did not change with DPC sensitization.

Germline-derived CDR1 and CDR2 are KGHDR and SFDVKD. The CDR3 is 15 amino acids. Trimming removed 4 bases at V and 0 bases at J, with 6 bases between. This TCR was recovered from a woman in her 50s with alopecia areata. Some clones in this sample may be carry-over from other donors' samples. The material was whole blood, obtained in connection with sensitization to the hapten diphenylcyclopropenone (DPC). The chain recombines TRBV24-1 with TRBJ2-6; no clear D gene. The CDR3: CATSDSSSGANVLTF. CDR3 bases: TGTGCCACCAGTGACTCTAGCTCTGGGGCCAACGTCCTGACTTTC.